This is a list of T cell receptor beta chains from one sample in a study of blood T cell repertoires in COVID-19. Clones were read by immunoSEQ multiplex PCR, and TCRdb kept only the in-frame ones, dropping some. This table has roughly 160,000 clones, about nine tenths appearing once. The sequenced sample was peripheral blood. The receptors derive from a woman aged 60-75 years who had recovered from COVID-19. Each CDR3 is given with its conserved first and last residue. D genes are given only for firm matches. Clone size is not always given. Where it is, it says once, few, many or a class for expanded clones.

J gene: TRBJ2-7; V gene: TRBV28; clone size: once; D gene: TRBD2; CDR3 protein: CASSASTSGGFYEQYF; CDR3 DNA: TGTGCCAGCAGTGCCTCCACTAGCGGGGGGTTCTACGAGCAGTACTTC
J gene: TRBJ2-1; V gene: TRBV4-1; clone size: .; D gene: TRBD2; CDR3 protein: CASSLGTSGGWVQFF; CDR3 DNA: TGCGCCAGCAGCCTCGGGACTAGCGGGGGGTGGGTGCAGTTCTTC
J gene: TRBJ1-2; V gene: TRBV7-9; clone size: few; D gene: .; CDR3 protein: CASSRGNYGYTF; CDR3 DNA: TGTGCCAGCAGCCGGGGGAACTATGGCTACACCTTC
J gene: TRBJ2-5; V gene: TRBV4-1; clone size: .; D gene: TRBD2; CDR3 protein: CASSQYVAGAQETQYF; CDR3 DNA: TGCGCCAGCAGCCAATATGTAGCGGGGGCTCAAGAGACCCAGTACTTC
J gene: TRBJ2-5; V gene: TRBV7-9; clone size: .; D gene: .; CDR3 protein: CASSKARETQYF; CDR3 DNA: TGTGCCAGCAGCAAGGCGCGGGAGACCCAGTACTTC
J gene: TRBJ2-3; V gene: TRBV29-1; clone size: once; D gene: TRBD2; CDR3 protein: CSAAGGGADTQYF; CDR3 DNA: TGCAGCGCTGCGGGCGGGGGGGCAGATACGCAGTATTTT
J gene: TRBJ2-5; V gene: TRBV3-1/TRBV3-2; clone size: .; D gene: TRBD2; CDR3 protein: CASSQVLAGTGETQYF; CDR3 DNA: TGTGCCAGCAGCCAAGTACTAGCGGGGACCGGGGAGACCCAGTACTTC
J gene: TRBJ2-4; V gene: TRBV5-5; clone size: .; D gene: TRBD1; CDR3 protein: CASSSAGTGGNIQYF; CDR3 DNA: TGTGCCAGCAGCTCGGCCGGGACAGGGGGTAACATTCAGTACTTC
J gene: TRBJ2-1; V gene: TRBV4-2; clone size: .; D gene: .; CDR3 protein: CASSQDSGREQFF; CDR3 DNA: TGTGCCAGCAGCCAAGATTCGGGTCGTGAGCAGTTCTTC
J gene: TRBJ1-2; V gene: TRBV14; clone size: once; D gene: TRBD1; CDR3 protein: CASSQSQGAGGYTF; CDR3 DNA: TGTGCCAGCAGCCAAAGTCAGGGGGCGGGTGGCTACACCTTC
J gene: TRBJ1-6; V gene: TRBV2; clone size: once; D gene: .; CDR3 protein: CASSEQEIDSPLHF; CDR3 DNA: TGTGCCAGCAGTGAACAGGAAATAGATTCACCCCTCCACTTT
J gene: TRBJ2-2; V gene: TRBV5-4; clone size: .; D gene: .; CDR3 protein: CASSLAGNTGELFF; CDR3 DNA: TGTGCCAGCAGCTTGGCAGGGAACACCGGGGAGCTGTTTTTT
J gene: TRBJ1-5; V gene: TRBV6-5; clone size: .; D gene: .; CDR3 protein: CASSYARAQPQHF; CDR3 DNA: TGTGCCAGCAGTTACGCTCGAGCTCAGCCCCAGCATTTT
J gene: TRBJ1-2; V gene: TRBV15; clone size: .; D gene: TRBD1; CDR3 protein: CATSGPRDSGVYGYTF; CDR3 DNA: TGTGCCACCAGCGGCCCCCGGGACAGTGGGGTCTATGGCTACACCTTC
J gene: TRBJ1-5; V gene: TRBV28; clone size: .; D gene: .; CDR3 protein: CASRAVNQPQHF; CDR3 DNA: TGTGCCAGCAGGGCCGTTAATCAGCCCCAGCATTTT
J gene: TRBJ1-6; V gene: TRBV7-8; clone size: .; D gene: TRBD1; CDR3 protein: CASSQGQGRNSPLHF; CDR3 DNA: TGTGCCAGCAGTCAGGGACAGGGGAGGAATTCACCCCTCCACTTT
J gene: TRBJ2-7; V gene: TRBV5-1; clone size: .; D gene: .; CDR3 protein: CASSLQGPYEQYF; CDR3 DNA: TGCGCCAGCAGCCTCCAGGGTCCCTACGAGCAGTACTTC
J gene: TRBJ2-5; V gene: TRBV5-1; clone size: .; D gene: TRBD1; CDR3 protein: CASSHRQGAGETQYF; CDR3 DNA: TGCGCCAGCAGCCACCGACAGGGGGCGGGAGAGACCCAGTACTTC
J gene: TRBJ2-3; V gene: TRBV18; clone size: .; D gene: .; CDR3 protein: CASSRTVDYTQYF; CDR3 DNA: TGTGCCAGCTCACGCACAGTGGACTATACGCAGTATTTT
J gene: TRBJ1-1; V gene: TRBV9; clone size: .; D gene: .; CDR3 protein: CASSVGQGSTEAFF; CDR3 DNA: TGTGCCAGCAGCGTAGGGCAGGGGTCCACTGAAGCTTTCTTT
J gene: TRBJ1-3; V gene: TRBV11-3; clone size: .; D gene: TRBD1; CDR3 protein: CASSPLHGQGTRNTIYF; CDR3 DNA: TGTGCCAGCAGCCCCCTCCACGGACAGGGCACTCGGAACACCATATATTTT
J gene: TRBJ2-3; V gene: TRBV19; clone size: .; D gene: TRBD2; CDR3 protein: CASSMGGLDTQYF; CDR3 DNA: TGTGCCAGTAGTATGGGAGGGTTGGATACGCAGTATTTT
J gene: TRBJ1-1; V gene: TRBV5-1; clone size: few; D gene: .; CDR3 protein: CASSTGQGATEAFF; CDR3 DNA: TGCGCCAGCAGTACCGGGCAGGGCGCCACTGAAGCTTTCTTT
J gene: TRBJ1-1; V gene: TRBV7-3; clone size: .; D gene: .; CDR3 protein: CASSLKTGPNTEAFF; CDR3 DNA: TGTGCCAGCAGCTTAAAAACAGGACCGAACACTGAAGCTTTCTTT
J gene: TRBJ1-2; V gene: TRBV6-6; clone size: .; D gene: TRBD1; CDR3 protein: CASSQGAYGYTF; CDR3 DNA: TGTGCCAGCAGTCAGGGGGCCTATGGCTACACCTTC
J gene: TRBJ2-1; V gene: TRBV5-1; clone size: .; D gene: .; CDR3 protein: CASSEAYNEQFF; CDR3 DNA: TGCGCCAGCAGCGAAGCATACAATGAGCAGTTCTTC
J gene: TRBJ1-2; V gene: TRBV12-5; clone size: .; D gene: .; CDR3 protein: CASGLVPGPRGYTF; CDR3 DNA: TGTGCTAGTGGTTTGGTACCAGGCCCCAGGGGCTACACCTTC
J gene: TRBJ1-4; V gene: TRBV5-4; clone size: once; D gene: TRBD1; CDR3 protein: CASSVRQGGNEKLFF; CDR3 DNA: TGTGCCAGCAGCGTAAGACAGGGGGGAAATGAAAAACTGTTTTTT
J gene: TRBJ1-6; V gene: TRBV5-1; clone size: .; D gene: TRBD1; CDR3 protein: CASRTGQGDSPLHF; CDR3 DNA: TGCGCCAGCAGAACGGGACAGGGGGATTCACCCCTCCACTTT
J gene: TRBJ2-2; V gene: TRBV7-9; clone size: .; D gene: TRBD2; CDR3 protein: CASSSRLAVNTGELFF; CDR3 DNA: TGTGCCAGCAGCTCTCGACTAGCGGTGAACACCGGGGAGCTGTTTTTT
J gene: TRBJ1-6; V gene: TRBV4-1; clone size: once; D gene: TRBD1; CDR3 protein: CASSQHARTGAGGSPLHF; CDR3 DNA: TGCGCCAGCAGCCAACATGCCAGGACAGGGGCCGGGGGTTCACCCCTCCACTTT
J gene: TRBJ1-5; V gene: TRBV2; clone size: .; D gene: .; CDR3 protein: CASKNRVGQPQHF; CDR3 DNA: TGTGCCAGCAAGAACAGGGTGGGTCAGCCCCAGCATTTT
J gene: TRBJ2-5; V gene: TRBV4-1; clone size: .; D gene: .; CDR3 protein: CASSLQGQETQYF; CDR3 DNA: TGCGCCAGCAGCCTGCAGGGCCAAGAGACCCAGTACTTC
J gene: TRBJ2-7; V gene: TRBV29-1; clone size: once; D gene: .; CDR3 protein: CSVGGQTYEQYF; CDR3 DNA: TGCAGCGTGGGGGGACAGACCTACGAGCAGTACTTC
J gene: TRBJ2-5; V gene: TRBV5-4; clone size: .; D gene: TRBD2; CDR3 protein: CASSFGSRLAIQETQYF; CDR3 DNA: TGTGCCAGCAGCTTCGGATCGCGACTAGCGATACAAGAGACCCAGTACTTC
J gene: TRBJ2-7; V gene: TRBV20-1; clone size: .; D gene: .; CDR3 protein: CSASTGDSYEQYF; CDR3 DNA: TGCAGTGCTAGTACCGGGGACTCCTACGAGCAGTACTTC
J gene: TRBJ2-3; V gene: TRBV7-6; clone size: .; D gene: TRBD1; CDR3 protein: CASSTRQGTSTDTQYF; CDR3 DNA: TGTGCCAGCAGCACCCGACAGGGAACTAGCACAGATACGCAGTATTTT
J gene: TRBJ1-6; V gene: TRBV19; clone size: .; D gene: .; CDR3 protein: CASSILLTSDSPLHF; CDR3 DNA: TGTGCCAGTAGTATCCTTCTGACTTCGGATTCACCCCTCCACTTT
J gene: TRBJ2-3; V gene: TRBV5-1; clone size: .; D gene: TRBD1; CDR3 protein: CASSRGQGSDTQYF; CDR3 DNA: TGCGCCAGCAGCCGGGGACAGGGATCAGATACGCAGTATTTT
J gene: TRBJ1-5; V gene: TRBV19; clone size: .; D gene: .; CDR3 protein: CASRQGFGNQPQHF; CDR3 DNA: TGTGCCAGTAGGCAGGGTTTTGGCAATCAGCCCCAGCATTTT
J gene: TRBJ2-7; V gene: TRBV29-1; clone size: .; D gene: TRBD1; CDR3 protein: CSVEGASDRGLSYEQYF; CDR3 DNA: TGCAGCGTTGAAGGGGCATCTGACAGGGGGCTGTCCTACGAGCAGTACTTC
J gene: TRBJ2-1; V gene: TRBV12-3/TRBV12-4; clone size: .; D gene: .; CDR3 protein: CASSFNTYNEQFF; CDR3 DNA: TGTGCCAGCAGTTTCAACACCTACAATGAGCAGTTCTTC
J gene: TRBJ1-5; V gene: TRBV28; clone size: .; D gene: TRBD1; CDR3 protein: CASETGAKYQPQHF; CDR3 DNA: TGTGCCAGCGAGACAGGGGCGAAGTATCAGCCCCAGCATTTT
J gene: TRBJ1-1; V gene: TRBV5-1; clone size: once; D gene: .; CDR3 protein: CASSLAGGGGYTEAFF; CDR3 DNA: TGCGCCAGCAGCTTGGCGGGCGGGGGAGGGTACACTGAAGCTTTCTTT
J gene: TRBJ1-5; V gene: TRBV10-3; clone size: .; D gene: .; CDR3 protein: CAIKEGSNQPQHF; CDR3 DNA: TGTGCCATCAAGGAGGGTAGCAATCAGCCCCAGCATTTT
J gene: TRBJ1-2; V gene: TRBV2; clone size: .; D gene: TRBD1; CDR3 protein: CARREGQGAGGYTF; CDR3 DNA: TGTGCCAGAAGGGAGGGACAGGGGGCCGGTGGCTACACCTTC
J gene: TRBJ2-3; V gene: TRBV28; clone size: .; D gene: .; CDR3 protein: CASSDTGWGTDTQYF; CDR3 DNA: TGTGCCAGCAGTGATACAGGTTGGGGCACAGATACGCAGTATTTT
J gene: TRBJ2-3; V gene: TRBV4-3; clone size: .; D gene: TRBD2; CDR3 protein: CASSQTGGPQDTQYF; CDR3 DNA: TGCGCCAGCAGCCAAACGGGGGGGCCCCAAGATACGCAGTATTTT
J gene: TRBJ2-7; V gene: TRBV20-1; clone size: .; D gene: .; CDR3 protein: CSARGDYEQYF; CDR3 DNA: TGCAGTGCTAGGGGCGACTACGAGCAGTACTTC
J gene: TRBJ1-1; V gene: TRBV6-5; clone size: .; D gene: TRBD1; CDR3 protein: CASIQGQGDTEAFF; CDR3 DNA: TGTGCCAGCATCCAGGGACAGGGGGACACTGAAGCTTTCTTT
J gene: TRBJ1-2; V gene: TRBV7-2; clone size: .; D gene: TRBD1; CDR3 protein: CASSLRRDRAYGYTF; CDR3 DNA: TGTGCCAGCAGCTTAAGACGGGACAGGGCCTATGGCTACACCTTC
J gene: TRBJ1-3; V gene: TRBV7-9; clone size: many; D gene: .; CDR3 protein: CASSLNPQAENTIYF; CDR3 DNA: TGTGCCAGCAGCTTAAATCCACAGGCGGAAAACACCATATATTTT
J gene: TRBJ2-7; V gene: TRBV28; clone size: once; D gene: TRBD2; CDR3 protein: CASSRLSGGLAEQYF; CDR3 DNA: TGTGCCAGCAGTCGGCTTAGCGGGGGGCTGGCCGAGCAGTACTTC
J gene: TRBJ2-7; V gene: TRBV28; clone size: .; D gene: .; CDR3 protein: CASSNQGAGQYF; CDR3 DNA: TGTGCCAGCAGTAACCAGGGTGCAGGGCAGTACTTC
J gene: TRBJ2-3; V gene: TRBV24-1; clone size: .; D gene: .; CDR3 protein: CATSDQIGASATQYF; CDR3 DNA: TGTGCCACCAGTGACCAAATAGGGGCTAGCGCTACGCAGTATTTT
J gene: TRBJ2-5; V gene: TRBV6-6; clone size: .; D gene: TRBD2; CDR3 protein: CASSYSTLAGGWTQYF; CDR3 DNA: TGTGCCAGCAGTTACTCGACACTAGCGGGGGGTTGGACCCAGTACTTC
J gene: TRBJ2-5; V gene: TRBV28; clone size: .; D gene: .; CDR3 protein: CASSLINQETQYF; CDR3 DNA: TGTGCCAGCAGTTTAATAAACCAAGAGACCCAGTACTTC
J gene: TRBJ1-2; V gene: TRBV5-1; clone size: .; D gene: TRBD1; CDR3 protein: CASSLDGTGGGYTF; CDR3 DNA: TGCGCCAGCAGCTTGGATGGGACAGGGGGTGGCTACACCTTC
J gene: TRBJ1-1; V gene: TRBV15; clone size: .; D gene: TRBD1; CDR3 protein: CATSEGQMNTEAFF; CDR3 DNA: TGTGCCACCAGTGAGGGACAGATGAACACTGAAGCTTTCTTT
J gene: TRBJ1-2; V gene: TRBV5-1; clone size: .; D gene: .; CDR3 protein: CASSPREGVWYGYTF; CDR3 DNA: TGCGCCAGCAGCCCCCGTGAGGGGGTTTGGTATGGCTACACCTTC